The text below deals with one T cell receptor beta chain. The data were obtained in a study of blood T cells in healthy people across ages. Germline loops: CDR1 SGHRS, CDR2 YFSETQ. The CDR3 is made up of 13 amino acids. Sample-barcoded 5' priming and a J-beta primer mix drove a second PCR of roughly 6 to 12 cycles. TCRdb independently ran MiXCR on the 5' RACE reads; one entry per CDR3 protein. Of around 1,000,000 distinct CDR3 sequences listed, approximately 26% were seen once; the top ten hold about 0.69%. The same sample was also studied in work on T cells of mothers and their children. That source reports: Donation was provided by three healthy Caucasian mothers along with their six children.

Sequencing used blood. The chain couples TRBV5-1 to TRBJ2-5; the D call may be TRBD1 or TRBD2 (5 bases each). The tail of the sequence fits TRBJ2-1 better, so the J call may be wrong. This TCR was recovered from a girl aged 2-10 years in good health. As DNA, the CDR3 is TGCGCCAGCAGTCTCGTAGGGGAGAATGAGCAGTTCTTC. This codes for CASSLVGENEQFF.